This T cell receptor beta chain is from a study of T cells in Graves' hyperthyroidism and ophthalmopathy. Used for diagnoses were clinical symptoms, serum thyroxine and TRAb, thyroid ultrasound and orbital computed tomography. The CDR3 sequence is 15 residues long. Germline V gene lookup returns CDR1 MDHEN and CDR2 SYDVKM. V lost 3 bases, J lost 5 bases, and 13 bases lay in between. What was amplified from RNA transcripts were TCR beta CDR3 regions. Initially, a first-round RT-PCR of the TCR CDR3 employed the HTBI primer set. TCRdb ran MiXCR on the multiplex PCR reads and lists one entry per CDR3 protein. The sample has 450,000 to 550,000 distinct CDR3 sequences; around a quarter are singletons.

This chain connects TRBV28 to TRBJ2-2; D could derive from TRBD1 or TRBD2 (5 bases each). This TCR was recovered from a woman in her thirties with Graves' ophthalmopathy. The sequenced sample was blood. The CDR3 bases are TGTGCCAGCAGTTTTTCGGGGCGAAAAACCGGGGAGCTGTTTTTT. Its protein product is CASSFSGRKTGELFF.